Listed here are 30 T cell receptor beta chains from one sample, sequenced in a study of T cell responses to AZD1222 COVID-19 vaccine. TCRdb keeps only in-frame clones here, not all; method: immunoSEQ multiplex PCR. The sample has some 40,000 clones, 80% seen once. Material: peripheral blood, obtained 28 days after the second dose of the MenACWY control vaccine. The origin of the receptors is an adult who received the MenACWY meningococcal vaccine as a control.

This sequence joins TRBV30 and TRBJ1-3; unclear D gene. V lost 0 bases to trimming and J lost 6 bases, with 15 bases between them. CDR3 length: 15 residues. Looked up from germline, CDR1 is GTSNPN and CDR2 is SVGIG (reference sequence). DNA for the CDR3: TGTGCCTGGAGTGTAGACTCTAGTAAAATAAACACCATATATTTT. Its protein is CAWSVDSSKINTIYF.

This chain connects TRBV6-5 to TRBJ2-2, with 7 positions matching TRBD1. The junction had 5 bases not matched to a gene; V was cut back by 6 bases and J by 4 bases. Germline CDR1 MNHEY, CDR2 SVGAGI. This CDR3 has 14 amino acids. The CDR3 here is CASRTGSVTGELFF. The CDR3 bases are TGTGCCAGCAGGACAGGGTCGGTCACCGGGGAGCTGTTTTTT.

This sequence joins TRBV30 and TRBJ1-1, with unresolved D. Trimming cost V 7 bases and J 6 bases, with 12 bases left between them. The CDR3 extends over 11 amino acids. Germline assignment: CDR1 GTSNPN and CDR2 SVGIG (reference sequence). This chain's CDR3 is CASRGVAEAFF. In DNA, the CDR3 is TGTGCCTCCCGCGGTGTTGCTGAAGCTTTCTTT.

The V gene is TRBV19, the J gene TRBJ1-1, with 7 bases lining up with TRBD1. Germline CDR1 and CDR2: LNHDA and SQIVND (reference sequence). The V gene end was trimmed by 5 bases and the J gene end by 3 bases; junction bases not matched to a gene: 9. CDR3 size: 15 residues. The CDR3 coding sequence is TGTGCCAGTAGTGGGTCCAGGGGGATGCACACTGAAGCTTTCTTT. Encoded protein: CASSGSRGMHTEAFF. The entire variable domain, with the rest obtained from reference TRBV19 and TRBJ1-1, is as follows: DGGITQSPKYLFRKEGQNVTLSCEQNLNHDAMYWYRQDPGQGLRLIYYSQIVNDFQKGDIAEGYSVSREKKESFPLTVTSAQKNPTAFYLCASSGSRGMHTEAFFGQGTRLTVV.

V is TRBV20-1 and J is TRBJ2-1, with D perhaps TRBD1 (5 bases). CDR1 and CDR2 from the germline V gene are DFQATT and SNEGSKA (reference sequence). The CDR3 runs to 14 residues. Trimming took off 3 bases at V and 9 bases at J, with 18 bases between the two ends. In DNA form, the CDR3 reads TGCAGTGCTAGTAGTCCCAGGGATGCAGGTGAGCAGTTCTTC. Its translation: CSASSPRDAGEQFF.

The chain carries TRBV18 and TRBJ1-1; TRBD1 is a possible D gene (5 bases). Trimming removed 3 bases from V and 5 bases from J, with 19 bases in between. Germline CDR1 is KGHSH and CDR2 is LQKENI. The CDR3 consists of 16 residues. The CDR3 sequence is CASSPRLLAGQTEAFF. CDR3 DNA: TGTGCCAGCTCACCCCGATTGCTGGCGGGGCAGACTGAAGCTTTCTTT.

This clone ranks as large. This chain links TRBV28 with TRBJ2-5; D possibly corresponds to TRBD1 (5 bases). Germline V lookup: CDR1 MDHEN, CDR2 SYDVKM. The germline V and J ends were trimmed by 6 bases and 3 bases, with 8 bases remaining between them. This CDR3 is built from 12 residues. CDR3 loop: CASSRTKETQYF. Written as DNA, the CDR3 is TGTGCCAGCAGCCGGACAAAAGAGACCCAGTACTTC.

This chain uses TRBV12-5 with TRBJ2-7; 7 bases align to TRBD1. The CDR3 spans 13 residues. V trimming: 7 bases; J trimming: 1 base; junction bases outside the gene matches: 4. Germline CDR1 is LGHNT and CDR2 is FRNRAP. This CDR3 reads CASEDRYSYEQYF. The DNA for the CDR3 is TGTGCTAGTGAGGACAGGTATTCCTACGAGCAGTACTTC.

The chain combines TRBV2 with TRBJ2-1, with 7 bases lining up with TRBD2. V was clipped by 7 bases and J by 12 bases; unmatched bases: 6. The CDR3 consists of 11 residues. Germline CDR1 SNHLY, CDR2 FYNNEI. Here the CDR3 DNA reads TGTGCCAGCACCCCGAGGGAGGGGCAGTTCTTC. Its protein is CASTPREGQFF. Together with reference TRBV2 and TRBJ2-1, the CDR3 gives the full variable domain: EPEVTQTPSHQVTQMGQEVILRCVPISNHLYFYWYRQILGQKVEFLVSFYNNEISEKSEIFDDQFSVERPDGSNFTLKIRSTKLEDSAMYFCASTPREGQFFGPGTRLTVL.

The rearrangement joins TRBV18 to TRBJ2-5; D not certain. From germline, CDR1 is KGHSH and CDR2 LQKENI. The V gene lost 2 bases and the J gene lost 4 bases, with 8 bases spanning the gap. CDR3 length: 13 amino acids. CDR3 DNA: TGTGCCAGCTCACCAGGGCTGGGAGAGACCCAGTACTTC. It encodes CASSPGLGETQYF.

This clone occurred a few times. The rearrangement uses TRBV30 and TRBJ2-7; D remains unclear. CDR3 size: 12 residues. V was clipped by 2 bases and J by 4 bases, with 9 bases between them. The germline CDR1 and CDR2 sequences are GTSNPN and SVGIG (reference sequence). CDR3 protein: CAWSKGMYEQYV. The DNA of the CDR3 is TGTGCCTGGAGTAAAGGGATGTACGAGCAGTACGTC.

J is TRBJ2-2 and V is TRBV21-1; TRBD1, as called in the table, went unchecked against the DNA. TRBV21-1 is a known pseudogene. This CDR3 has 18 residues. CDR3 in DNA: TGTGCCAGCAGCTCCCCCGGGACAGGGATGAATCAGACCGGGGAGCTGTTTTTT. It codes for CASSSPGTGMNQTGELFF.

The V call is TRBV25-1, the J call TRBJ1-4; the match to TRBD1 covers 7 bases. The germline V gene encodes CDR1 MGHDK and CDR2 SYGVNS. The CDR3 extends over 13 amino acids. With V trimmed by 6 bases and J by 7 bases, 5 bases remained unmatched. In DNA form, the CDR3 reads TGTGCCAGCAGACAGGGGTTTAGTGAAAAACTGTTTTTT. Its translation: CASRQGFSEKLFF.

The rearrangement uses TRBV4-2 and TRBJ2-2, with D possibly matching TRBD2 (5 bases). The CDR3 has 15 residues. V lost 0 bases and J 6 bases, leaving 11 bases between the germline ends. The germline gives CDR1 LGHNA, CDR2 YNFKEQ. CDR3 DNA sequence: TGTGCCAGCAGCCAAGATTCCTCCGGGGCCGGGGAGCTGTTTTTT. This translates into CASSQDSSGAGELFF.

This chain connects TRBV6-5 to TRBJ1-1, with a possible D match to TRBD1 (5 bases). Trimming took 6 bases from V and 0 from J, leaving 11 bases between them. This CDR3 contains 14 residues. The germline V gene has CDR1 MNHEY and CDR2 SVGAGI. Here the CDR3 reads CASRPGGVNTEAFF. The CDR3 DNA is TGTGCCAGCAGACCCGGGGGGGTGAACACTGAAGCTTTCTTT.

The chain's CDR3 is CASRPLAGGSYEQYF. CDR3 bases: TGTGCCAGCAGACCACTAGCGGGGGGCTCCTACGAGCAGTACTTC. V is TRBV28 and J is TRBJ2-7; TRBD2 matches at 12 bases. CDR1 and CDR2 from the germline V gene are MDHEN and SYDVKM. V was pared by 6 bases and J by 0 bases, with 3 bases of the junction left unmatched. This CDR3 is built from 15 residues. Full variable domain (outside the CDR3, taken from reference TRBV28 and TRBJ2-7): DVKVTQSSRYLVKRTGEKVFLECVQDMDHENMFWYRQDPGLGLRLIYFSYDVKMKEKGDIPEGYSVSREKKERFSLILESASTNQTSMYLCASRPLAGGSYEQYFGPGTRLTVT.

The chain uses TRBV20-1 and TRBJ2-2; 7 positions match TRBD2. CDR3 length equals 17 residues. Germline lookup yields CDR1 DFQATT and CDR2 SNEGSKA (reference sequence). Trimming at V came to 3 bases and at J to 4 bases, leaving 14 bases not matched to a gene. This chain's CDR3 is CSASRGGAGPSTGELFF. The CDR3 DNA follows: TGCAGTGCTAGTAGGGGCGGAGCGGGACCTTCCACCGGGGAGCTGTTTTTT.

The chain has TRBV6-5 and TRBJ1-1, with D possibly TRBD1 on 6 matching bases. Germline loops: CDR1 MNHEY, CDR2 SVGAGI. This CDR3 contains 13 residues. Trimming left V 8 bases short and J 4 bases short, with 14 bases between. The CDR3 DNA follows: TGTGCCAGCTGCGAGGGCAGGGGCACTGAAGCTTTCTTT. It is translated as CASCEGRGTEAFF.

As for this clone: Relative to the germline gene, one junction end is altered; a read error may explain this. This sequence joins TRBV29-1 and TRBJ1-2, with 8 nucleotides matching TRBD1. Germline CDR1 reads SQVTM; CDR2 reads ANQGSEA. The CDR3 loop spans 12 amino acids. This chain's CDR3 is CIAGTGPDGYTF. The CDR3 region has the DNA TGCATCGCCGGGACAGGTCCGGACGGCTACACTTTC. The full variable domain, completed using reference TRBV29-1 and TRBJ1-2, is SAVISQKPSRDICQRGTSLTIQCQVDSQVTMMFWYRQQPGQSLTLIATANQGSEATYESGFVIDKFPISRPNLTFSTLTVSNMSPEDSSIYLCIAGTGPDGYTFGSGTRLTVV.

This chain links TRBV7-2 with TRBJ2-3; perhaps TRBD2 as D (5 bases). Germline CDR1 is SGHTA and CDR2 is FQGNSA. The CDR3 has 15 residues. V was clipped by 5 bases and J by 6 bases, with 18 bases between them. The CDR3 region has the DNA TGTGCCAGCAGCACCTCACTGGGGAGATCGGATACGCAGTATTTT. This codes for CASSTSLGRSDTQYF.

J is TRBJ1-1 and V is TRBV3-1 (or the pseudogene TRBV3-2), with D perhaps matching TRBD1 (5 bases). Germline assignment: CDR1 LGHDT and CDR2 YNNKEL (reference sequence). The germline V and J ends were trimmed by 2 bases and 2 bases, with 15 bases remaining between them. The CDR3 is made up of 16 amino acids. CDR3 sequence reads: CASSQSRDGLNTEAFF. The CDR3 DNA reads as TGTGCCAGCAGCCAATCCCGGGACGGTCTAAACACTGAAGCTTTCTTT.

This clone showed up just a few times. For the CDR3, the DNA is TGTGCCAGCTCACGAACCGGGACTAGAGGGACCGAGCAGTACTTC. Its translation is CASSRTGTRGTEQYF. The chain joins TRBV18 to TRBJ2-7; 8 bases are shared with TRBD2. Germline V gives CDR1 KGHSH, CDR2 LQKENI. J was trimmed by 6 bases and V by 4 bases; bases with no gene match: 11. The CDR3 loop spans 15 amino acids.

CDR3 sequence (DNA): TGTGCCAGCAGTCCTTTAACCGGGACAGGGGAGCAGTACGTC. It encodes CASSPLTGTGEQYV. The rearrangement links TRBV27 to TRBJ2-7; 9 positions match TRBD1. The CDR3 spans 14 residues. Per germline, CDR1 MNHEY and CDR2 SMNVEV (reference sequence). V lost 5 bases and J lost 7; bases outside the gene matches: 9.

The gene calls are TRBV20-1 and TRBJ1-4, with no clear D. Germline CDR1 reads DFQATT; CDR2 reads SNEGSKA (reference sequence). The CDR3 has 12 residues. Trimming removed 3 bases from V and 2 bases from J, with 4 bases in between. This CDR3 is CSASLTNEKLFF. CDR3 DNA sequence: TGCAGTGCTAGTTTGACTAATGAAAAACTGTTTTTT.

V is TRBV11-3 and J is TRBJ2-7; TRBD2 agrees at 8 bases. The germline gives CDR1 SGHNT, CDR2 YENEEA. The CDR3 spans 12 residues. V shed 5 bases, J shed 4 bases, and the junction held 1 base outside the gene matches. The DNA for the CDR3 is TGTGCCAGCAGCGCGGGGGGATACGAGCAGTACTTC. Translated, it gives CASSAGGYEQYF.

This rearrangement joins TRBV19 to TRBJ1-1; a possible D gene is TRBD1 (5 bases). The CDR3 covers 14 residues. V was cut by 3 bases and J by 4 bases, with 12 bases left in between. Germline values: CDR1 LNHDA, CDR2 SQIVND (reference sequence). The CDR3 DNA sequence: TGTGCCAGTAGTATGCAGGGAGGGTCCACTGAAGCTTTCTTT. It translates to CASSMQGGSTEAFF.

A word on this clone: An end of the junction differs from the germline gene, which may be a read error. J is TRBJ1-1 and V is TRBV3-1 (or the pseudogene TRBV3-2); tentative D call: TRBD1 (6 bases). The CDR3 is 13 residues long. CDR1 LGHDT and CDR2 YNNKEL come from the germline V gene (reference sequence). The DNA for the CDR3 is TGTGCCAGCAGCCAACGAGGGGGTAGCCCTGCCGACTTT. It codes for CASSQRGGSPADF.

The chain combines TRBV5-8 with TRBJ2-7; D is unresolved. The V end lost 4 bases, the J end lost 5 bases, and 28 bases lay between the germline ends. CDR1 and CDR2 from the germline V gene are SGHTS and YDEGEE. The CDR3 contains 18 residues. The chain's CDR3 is CASSLYDGYLQKLHEQYV. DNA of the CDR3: TGTGCCAGCAGCCTTTATGACGGTTACCTACAGAAGCTCCACGAGCAGTACGTC.

The CDR3 protein is CASSLATDNYGYTF. The CDR3 DNA sequence: TGTGCCAGCAGCTTAGCGACAGACAACTATGGCTACACCTTC. The genes are TRBV7-8 and TRBJ1-2; D might be TRBD1 (5 bases). Germline V gene lookup returns CDR1 SGHVS and CDR2 FQNEAQ. V lost 0 bases and J 2 bases, leaving 7 bases between the germline ends. The CDR3 runs to 14 residues.

The CDR3 coding sequence is TGTGCCAGCAGCTTAGGGAAGGGCGGTCAGCCCCAGCATTTT. This gives the protein CASSLGKGGQPQHF. This chain connects TRBV7-2 to TRBJ1-5, with unresolved D. The length of the CDR3 is 14 residues. Germline assignment: CDR1 SGHTA and CDR2 FQGNSA. V dropped 1 base and J dropped 6 bases, with 10 bases sitting between them.